The clone carrying this T cell receptor beta chain was counted at least ten times. What it binds is not known. These data are taken from a study of regulatory T cells in long-lasting Graves disease. General study results and limits: Accuracy may have suffered from the small sample size.

V was pared by 6 bases and J by 4 bases, with 9 bases of the junction left unmatched. CDR1 is MNHNS and CDR2 is SASEGT in the germline V gene. The CDR3 extends over 15 amino acids. Arm-PCR of CDR3 regions and iRepertoire HTBI primers were the basis on which TCR beta libraries were built. From the multiplex PCR reads, TCRdb called clonotypes with MiXCR, one entry per CDR3 protein. The sample lists 400,000 to 500,000 distinct CDR3 sequences; about 16% were seen once. Time point described: newly diagnosed GD, antithyroid drugs for less than 3 months. PBMCs provided the RNA from which the TCR library was made. Collection of peripheral blood (about 8.8 milliliters) was done using EDTA tubes. The sample was also linked to a second study, of T cells in Graves' hyperthyroidism and ophthalmopathy. This second study says: Clinical symptoms, serum thyroxine and TRAb, thyroid ultrasound and orbital computed tomography together formed the diagnostic basis. The model identified upcoming ophthalmopathy a median approximately 6.5 months ahead of onset.

The chain uses TRBV6-1 and TRBJ2-3; 8 bases line up with TRBD2. The clonotype comes from a woman aged 18-29 years with Graves disease. The starting material was peripheral blood mononuclear cells (PBMCs), obtained at new diagnosis, from a patient treated with antithyroid drugs. Written as DNA, the CDR3 is TGTGCCAGCAGGGCCAGCGGGAGCAGGGCAGATACGCAGTATTTT. Translated, it gives CASRASGSRADTQYF.